The clone carrying this TCR beta chain has just one count. Its matching antigen is unknown. This CDR3 is missing its conserved last phenylalanine or tryptophan, likely due to a read error. V lost 6 bases to trimming and J lost 4 bases; unmatched junction nucleotides: 6. Germline V CDR1 and CDR2: MNHEY, SMNVEV (reference sequence). The CDR3 has 14 amino acids. The data derive from a study of breast tumors, draining lymph nodes, adjacent tissues. One entry per CDR3 protein results from TCRdb running MiXCR on the multiplex PCR reads. The sample has some 230,000 distinct CDR3 sequences, 30% to 35% seen once. Samples came from axillary lymph nodes draining the breast cancer. Findings and limits, study-wide: Data only fit, rather than demonstrated, lymph node origin of most tumor T cells. Luminal-like breast cancer showed significantly higher tumor–nontumor repertoire similarity than basal-like. Tumor repertoires ranked between lymph nodes and nontumor tissue in diversity, with V and J gene preferences. Findings are consistent with lymph node origin and intratumoral expansion of most tumor T cells.

The TCR originated in a female donor with breast cancer. Some clones in this sample may be carry-over from other donors' samples. The material sequenced was axillary lymph node tissue. This chain joins TRBV27 and TRBJ1-2; 9 positions match TRBD1. The CDR3, as DNA: TGTGCCAGCAGAGGGACAGGGAGGACCTATGGCTACACCTAC. It is translated as CASRGTGRTYGYTY.